This TCR beta chain was recovered during a study of blood T cell repertoires in COVID-19. Libraries were prepared by immunoSEQ multiplex PCR; TCRdb keeps only in-frame clonotypes and omits some of them. Seen here are a few hundred thousand clones, about 90% observed once, and the top ten hold 2% to 2.5%. The V gene lost 7 bases and the J gene lost 6 bases, with 11 bases spanning the gap. From germline, CDR1 is SQVTM and CDR2 ANQGSEA. The CDR3 runs 11 residues. The source is a woman aged 50 to 60 who had recovered from COVID-19. The gene calls are TRBV29-1 and TRBJ2-3; D is undetermined. The specimen sequenced was peripheral blood. The CDR3 DNA reads TGCAGCGGACTTAATTTGGATACGCAGTATTTT. This encodes CSGLNLDTQYF.